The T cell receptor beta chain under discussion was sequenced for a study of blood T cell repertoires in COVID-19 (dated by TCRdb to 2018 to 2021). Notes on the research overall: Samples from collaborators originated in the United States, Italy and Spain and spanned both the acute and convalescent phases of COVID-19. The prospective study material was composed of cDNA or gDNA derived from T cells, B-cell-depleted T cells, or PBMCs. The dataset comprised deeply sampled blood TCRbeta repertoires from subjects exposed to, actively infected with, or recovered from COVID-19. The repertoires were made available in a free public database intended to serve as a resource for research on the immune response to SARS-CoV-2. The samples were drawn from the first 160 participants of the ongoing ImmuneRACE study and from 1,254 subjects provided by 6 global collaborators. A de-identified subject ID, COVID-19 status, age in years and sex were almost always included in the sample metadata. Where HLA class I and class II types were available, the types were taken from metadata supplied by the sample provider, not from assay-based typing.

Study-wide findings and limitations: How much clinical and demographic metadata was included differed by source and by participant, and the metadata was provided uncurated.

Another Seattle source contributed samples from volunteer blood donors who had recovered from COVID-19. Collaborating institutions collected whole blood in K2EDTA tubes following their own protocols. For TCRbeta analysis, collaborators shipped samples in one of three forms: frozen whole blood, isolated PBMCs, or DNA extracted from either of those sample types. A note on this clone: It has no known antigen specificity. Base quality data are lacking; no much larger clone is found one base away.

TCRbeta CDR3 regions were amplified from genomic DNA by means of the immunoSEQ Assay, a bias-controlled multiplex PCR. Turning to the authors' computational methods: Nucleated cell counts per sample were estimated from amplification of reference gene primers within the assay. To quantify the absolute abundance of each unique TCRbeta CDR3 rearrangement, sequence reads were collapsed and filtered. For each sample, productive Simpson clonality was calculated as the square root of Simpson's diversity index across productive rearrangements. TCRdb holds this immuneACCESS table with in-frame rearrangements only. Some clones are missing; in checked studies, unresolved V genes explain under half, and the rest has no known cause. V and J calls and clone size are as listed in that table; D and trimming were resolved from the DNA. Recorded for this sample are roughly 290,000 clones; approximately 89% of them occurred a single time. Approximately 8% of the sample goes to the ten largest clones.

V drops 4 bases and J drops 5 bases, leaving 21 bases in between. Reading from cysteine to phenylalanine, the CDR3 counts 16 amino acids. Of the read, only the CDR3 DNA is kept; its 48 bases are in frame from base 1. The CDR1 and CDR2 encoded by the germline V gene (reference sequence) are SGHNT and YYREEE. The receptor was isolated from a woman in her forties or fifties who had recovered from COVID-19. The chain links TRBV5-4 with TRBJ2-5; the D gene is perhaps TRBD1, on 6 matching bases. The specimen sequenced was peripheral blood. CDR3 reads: CASSLLPGVQGETQYF. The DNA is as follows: TGTGCCAGCAGCCTTCTCCCCGGTGTACAGGGCGAGACCCAGTACTTC.